The 2 T cell receptor beta chains below were found in one sample sequenced in a study of beta chain features in type 1 diabetes. Findings and caveats of the study: Within each of all four CD4+ subsets, Type 1 diabetes patients had TCRB CDR3s that were moderately but significantly shorter.

Which antigens these TCRs recognize remains unknown. The authors reverse transcribed all of the isolated RNA, so sequencing captured expressed TCRB transcripts. The repertoire was sequenced with immunoSEQ multiplex PCR; TCRdb's copy has only in-frame clones and lacks some. This sample has a few hundred thousand clones, with approximately 15% found just once. The specimen sequenced was naive CD4+ T cells from blood. The receptors come from a man aged 30 to 39 with type 1 diabetes.

This chain links TRBV9 with TRBJ1-1, with no clear D. This CDR3 contains 14 residues. The V end lost 0 bases, the J end lost 0 bases, and 6 bases lay between the germline ends. Per the germline V gene, CDR1 is SGDLS and CDR2 is YYNGEE. The CDR3 is CASSVVGVNTEAFF. The CDR3 DNA sequence: TGTGCCAGCAGCGTAGTCGGGGTGAACACTGAAGCTTTCTTT.

This clone was found a few times. The chain couples TRBV28 to TRBJ2-1, with D hard to call. The CDR3 contains 12 residues. Germline lookup yields CDR1 MDHEN and CDR2 SYDVKM. The V end was cut by 4 bases, the J end by 8 bases, with 9 bases between. The CDR3 loop is CASSSTVDEQFF. CDR3 nucleotides: TGTGCCAGCAGTTCCACGGTGGATGAGCAGTTCTTC.